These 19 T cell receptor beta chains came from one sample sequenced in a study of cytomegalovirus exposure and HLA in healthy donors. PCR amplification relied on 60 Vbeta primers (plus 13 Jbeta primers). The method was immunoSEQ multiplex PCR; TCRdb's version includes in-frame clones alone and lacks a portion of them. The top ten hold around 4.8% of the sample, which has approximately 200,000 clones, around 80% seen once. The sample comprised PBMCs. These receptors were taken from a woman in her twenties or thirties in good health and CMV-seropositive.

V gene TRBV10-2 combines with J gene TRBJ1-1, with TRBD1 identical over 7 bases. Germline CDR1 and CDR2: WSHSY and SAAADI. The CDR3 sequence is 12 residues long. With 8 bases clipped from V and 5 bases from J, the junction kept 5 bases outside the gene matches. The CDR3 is CASAQGETEAFF. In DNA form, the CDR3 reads TGCGCCAGCGCTCAGGGGGAAACTGAAGCTTTCTTT.

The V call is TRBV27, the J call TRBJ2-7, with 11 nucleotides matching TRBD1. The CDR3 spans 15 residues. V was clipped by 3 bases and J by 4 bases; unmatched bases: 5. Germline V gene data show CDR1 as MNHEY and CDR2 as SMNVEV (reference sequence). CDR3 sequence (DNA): TGTGCCAGCAGTTTGTTACGGGACAGGGGGTACGAGCAGTACTTC. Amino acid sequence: CASSLLRDRGYEQYF.

In DNA, the CDR3 is TGTGCCAGCAGCTTTGAGGGGGGGCCTCCTACGGAGACCCAGTACTTC. It yields the protein CASSFEGGPPTETQYF. The chain is built from TRBV7-9 and TRBJ2-5, with D possibly matching TRBD2 (7 bases). From germline, CDR1 is SEHNR and CDR2 FQNEAQ (reference sequence). Trimming removed 3 bases at V and 5 bases at J, with 19 bases between. The CDR3 runs to 16 residues.

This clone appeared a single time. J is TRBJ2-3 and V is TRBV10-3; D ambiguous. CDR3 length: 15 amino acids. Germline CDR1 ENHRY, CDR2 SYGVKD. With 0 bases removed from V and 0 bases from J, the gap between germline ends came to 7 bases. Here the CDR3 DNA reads TGTGCCATCAGTGAGTCGAGAGTTAGCACAGATACGCAGTATTTT. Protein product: CAISESRVSTDTQYF.

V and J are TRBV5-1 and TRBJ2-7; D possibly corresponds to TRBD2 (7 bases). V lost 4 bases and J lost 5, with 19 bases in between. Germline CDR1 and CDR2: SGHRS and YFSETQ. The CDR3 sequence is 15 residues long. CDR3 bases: TGCGCCAGCAGCACTGAAGGGGGGGAAGGGGACGAGCAGTACTTC. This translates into CASSTEGGEGDEQYF.

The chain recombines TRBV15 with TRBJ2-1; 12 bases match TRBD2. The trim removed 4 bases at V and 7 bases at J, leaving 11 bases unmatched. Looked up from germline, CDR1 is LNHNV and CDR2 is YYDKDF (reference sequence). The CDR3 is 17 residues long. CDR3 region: CATSTPRLAGGLNEQFF. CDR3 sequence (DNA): TGTGCCACCAGCACCCCCCGTCTAGCGGGGGGGCTAAATGAGCAGTTCTTC.

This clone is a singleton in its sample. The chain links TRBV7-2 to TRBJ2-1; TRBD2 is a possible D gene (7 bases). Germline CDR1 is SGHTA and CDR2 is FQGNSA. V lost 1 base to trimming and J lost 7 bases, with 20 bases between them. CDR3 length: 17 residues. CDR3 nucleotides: TGTGCCAGCAGCTTAGGGGTTGGGGGGGGGCGTAAGAATGAGCAGTTCTTC. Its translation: CASSLGVGGGRKNEQFF.

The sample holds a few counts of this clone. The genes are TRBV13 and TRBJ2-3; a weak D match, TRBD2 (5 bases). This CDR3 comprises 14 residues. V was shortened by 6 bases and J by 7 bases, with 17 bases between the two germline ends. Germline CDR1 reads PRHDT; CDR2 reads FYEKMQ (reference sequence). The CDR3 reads CASSSIGVRYTQYF. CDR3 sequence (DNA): TGTGCCAGCAGTTCTATCGGGGTCCGTTATACGCAGTATTTT.

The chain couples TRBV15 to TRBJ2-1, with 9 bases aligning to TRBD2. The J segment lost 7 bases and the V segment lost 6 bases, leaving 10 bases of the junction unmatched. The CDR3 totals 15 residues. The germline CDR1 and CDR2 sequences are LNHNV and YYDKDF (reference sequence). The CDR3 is CATRAWAGGKNEQFF. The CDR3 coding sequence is TGTGCCACCAGGGCTTGGGCGGGGGGGAAGAATGAGCAGTTCTTC.

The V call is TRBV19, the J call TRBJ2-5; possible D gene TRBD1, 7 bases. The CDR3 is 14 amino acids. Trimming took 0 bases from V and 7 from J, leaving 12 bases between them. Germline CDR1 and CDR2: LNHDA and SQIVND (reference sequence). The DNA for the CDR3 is TGTGCCAGTAGTATAGATTGGCAGGGGGGGACCCAGTACTTC. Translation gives CASSIDWQGGTQYF.

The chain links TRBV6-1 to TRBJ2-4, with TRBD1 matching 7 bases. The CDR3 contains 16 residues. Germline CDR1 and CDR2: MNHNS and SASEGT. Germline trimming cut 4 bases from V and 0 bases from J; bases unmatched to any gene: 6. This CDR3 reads CASSGGQSLAKNIQYF. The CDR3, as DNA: TGTGCCAGCAGTGGGGGACAGAGTTTAGCCAAAAACATTCAGTACTTC.

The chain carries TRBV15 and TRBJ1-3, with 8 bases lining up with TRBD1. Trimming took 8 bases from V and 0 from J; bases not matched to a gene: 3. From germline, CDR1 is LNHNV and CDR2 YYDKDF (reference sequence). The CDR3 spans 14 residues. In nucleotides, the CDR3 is TGTGCCACCGGGGACAGGAGCTCTGGAAACACCATATATTTT. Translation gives CATGDRSSGNTIYF. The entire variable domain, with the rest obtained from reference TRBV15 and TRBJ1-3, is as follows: DAMVIQNPRYQVTQFGKPVTLSCSQTLNHNVMYWYQQKSSQAPKLLFHYYDKDFNNEADTPDNFQSRRPNTSFCFLDIRSPGLGDTAMYLCATGDRSSGNTIYFGEGSWLTVV.

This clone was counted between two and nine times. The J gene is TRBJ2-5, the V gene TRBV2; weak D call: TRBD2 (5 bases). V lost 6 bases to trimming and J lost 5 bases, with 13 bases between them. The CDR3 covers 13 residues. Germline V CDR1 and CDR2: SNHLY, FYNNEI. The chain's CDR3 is CASRRELRETQYF. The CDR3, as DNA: TGTGCCAGCAGGAGGGAGTTACGGGAGACCCAGTACTTC.

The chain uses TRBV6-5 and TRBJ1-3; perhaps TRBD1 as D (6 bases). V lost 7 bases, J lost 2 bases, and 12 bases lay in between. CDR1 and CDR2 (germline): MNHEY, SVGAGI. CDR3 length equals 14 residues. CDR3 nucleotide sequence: TGTGCCAGCACCCAGGGGAAACCTGGAAACACCATATATTTT. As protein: CASTQGKPGNTIYF.

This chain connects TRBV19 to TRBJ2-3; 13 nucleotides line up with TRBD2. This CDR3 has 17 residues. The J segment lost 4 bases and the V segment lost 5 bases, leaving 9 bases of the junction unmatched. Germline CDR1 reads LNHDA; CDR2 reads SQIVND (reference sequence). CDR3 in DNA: TGTGCCAGTAGTCCCACTAGCGGGAGGGCCCTCGCAGATACGCAGTATTTT. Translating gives CASSPTSGRALADTQYF.

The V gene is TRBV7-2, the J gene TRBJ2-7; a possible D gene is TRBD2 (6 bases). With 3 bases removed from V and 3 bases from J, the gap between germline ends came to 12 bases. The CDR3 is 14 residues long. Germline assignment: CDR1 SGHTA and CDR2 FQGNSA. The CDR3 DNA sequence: TGTGCCAGCAGCTTCGGGAGCTCACACTACGAGCAGTACTTC. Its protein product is CASSFGSSHYEQYF.

As DNA, the CDR3 is TGTGCCAGCAGCTTAGAACAGACAACTAATGAAAAACTGTTTTTT. It specifies CASSLEQTTNEKLFF. The genes are TRBV7-9 and TRBJ1-4, with D hard to call. V dropped 1 base and J dropped 0 bases, with 6 bases sitting between them. Germline CDR1 SEHNR, CDR2 FQNEAQ (reference sequence). This CDR3 comprises 15 residues.

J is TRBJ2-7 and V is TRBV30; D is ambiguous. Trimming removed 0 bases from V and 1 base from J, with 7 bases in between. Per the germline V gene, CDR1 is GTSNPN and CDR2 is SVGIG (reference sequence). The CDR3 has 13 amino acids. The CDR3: CAWSVVRSYEQYF. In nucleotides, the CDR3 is TGTGCCTGGAGTGTGGTCCGGTCCTACGAGCAGTACTTC.

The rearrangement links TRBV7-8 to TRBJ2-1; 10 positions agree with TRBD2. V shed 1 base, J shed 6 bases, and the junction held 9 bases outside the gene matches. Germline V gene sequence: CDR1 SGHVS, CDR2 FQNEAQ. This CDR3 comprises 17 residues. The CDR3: CASSLDWASGGPNEQFF. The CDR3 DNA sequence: TGTGCCAGCAGCTTAGATTGGGCTAGCGGGGGTCCCAATGAGCAGTTCTTC.